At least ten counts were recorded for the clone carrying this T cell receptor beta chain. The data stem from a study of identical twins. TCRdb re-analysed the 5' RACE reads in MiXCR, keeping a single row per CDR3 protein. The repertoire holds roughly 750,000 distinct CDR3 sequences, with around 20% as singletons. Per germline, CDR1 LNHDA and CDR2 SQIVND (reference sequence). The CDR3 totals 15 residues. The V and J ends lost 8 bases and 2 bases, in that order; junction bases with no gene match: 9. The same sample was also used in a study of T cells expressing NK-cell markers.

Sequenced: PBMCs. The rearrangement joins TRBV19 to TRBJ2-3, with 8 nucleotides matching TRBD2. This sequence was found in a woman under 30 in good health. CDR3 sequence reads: CASAAGGFSTDTQYF. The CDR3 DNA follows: TGTGCCAGTGCGGCGGGGGGATTCTCCACAGATACGCAGTATTTT.